This T cell receptor beta chain was found in a study of T cells expressing NK-cell markers. Study-level points and caveats: Similarly, these clonotypes led the CD3+CD56-NKG2C+ fraction as well in a few donors.

It was by 5'RACE template switching with UMIs that TCR beta cDNA was made. TCRdb processed the 5' RACE reads again and assigns one entry to each CDR3 protein, with no DNA. The sample's table shows 200,000 to 300,000 distinct CDR3 sequences. Remarks on this clonotype: Its specificity is unknown.

Source material: blood T cells: a sorted CD56 or NKG2C T cell subset, CD4+ or CD8+ T cells, or bulk PBMC T cells (not recorded which). This TCR came from a man between 18 and 35 years old in good health.

The CDR3 region is CASSYSVLLRKNTGELFF. The gene calls are TRBV6-5 and TRBJ2-2. The germline V gene has CDR1 MNHEY and CDR2 SVGAGI. This CDR3 has 18 amino acids.